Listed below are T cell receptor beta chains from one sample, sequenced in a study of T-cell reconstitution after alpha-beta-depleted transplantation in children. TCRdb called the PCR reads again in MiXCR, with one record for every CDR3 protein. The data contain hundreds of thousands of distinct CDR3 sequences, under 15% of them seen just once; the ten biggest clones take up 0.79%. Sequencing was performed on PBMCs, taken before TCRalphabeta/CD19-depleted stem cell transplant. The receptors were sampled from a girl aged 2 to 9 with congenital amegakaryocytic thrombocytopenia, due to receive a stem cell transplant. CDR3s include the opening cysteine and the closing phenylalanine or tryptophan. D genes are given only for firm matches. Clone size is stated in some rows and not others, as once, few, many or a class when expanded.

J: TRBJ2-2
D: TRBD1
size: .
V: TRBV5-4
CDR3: CASSFFVTGTVMANTGELFF
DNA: TGTGCCAGCAGCTTTTTTGTCACCGGGACAGTGATGGCGAACACCGGGGAGCTGTTTTTT

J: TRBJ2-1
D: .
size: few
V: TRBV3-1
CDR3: CASSQEGRDHEQFF
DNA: TGTGCCAGCAGCCAAGAGGGAAGGGACCATGAGCAGTTCTTC

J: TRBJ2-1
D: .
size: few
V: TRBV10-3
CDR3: CAINSDGGKRNEQFF
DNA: TGTGCCATCAATAGTGACGGGGGCAAAAGGAATGAGCAGTTCTTC

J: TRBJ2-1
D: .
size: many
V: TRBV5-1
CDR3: CASSPGRGGNSYNEQFF
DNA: TGCGCCAGCAGCCCGGGTCGTGGGGGCAACTCCTACAATGAGCAGTTCTTC

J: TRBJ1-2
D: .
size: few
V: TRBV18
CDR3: CASSPRKTGGYGYTF
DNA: TGTGCCAGCTCACCACGTAAGACAGGAGGATATGGCTACACCTTC

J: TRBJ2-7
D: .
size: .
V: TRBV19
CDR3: CASSPYLAYEQYF
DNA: TGTGCCAGTAGTCCCTACCTAGCCTACGAGCAGTACTTC

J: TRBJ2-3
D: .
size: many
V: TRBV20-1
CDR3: CSAPSGSTDTQYF
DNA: TGCAGTGCGCCCTCCGGTAGCACAGATACGCAGTATTTT

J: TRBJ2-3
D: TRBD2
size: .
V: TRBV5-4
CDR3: CASSSSISREEVGTDTQYF
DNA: TGTGCCAGCAGCTCCTCCATATCGCGGGAGGAAGTTGGCACAGATACGCAGTATTTT

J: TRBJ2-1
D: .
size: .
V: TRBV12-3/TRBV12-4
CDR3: CASSPAVRSLLNEQFF
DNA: TGTGCCAGCAGTCCCGCCGTCAGGTCCCTTCTCAATGAGCAGTTCTTC

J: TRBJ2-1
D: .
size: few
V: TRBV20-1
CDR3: CSASIDSYNEQFF
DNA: TGCAGTGCCTCCATCGACAGTTACAATGAGCAGTTCTTC

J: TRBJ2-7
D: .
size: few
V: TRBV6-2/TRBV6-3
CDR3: CASSYISVSYEQYF
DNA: TGTGCCAGCAGTTACATTTCCGTCTCCTACGAGCAGTACTTC

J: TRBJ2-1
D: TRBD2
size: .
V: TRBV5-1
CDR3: CASSLGGSLQVNEQFF
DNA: TGCGCCAGCAGCTTGGGCGGGAGTCTACAAGTTAATGAGCAGTTCTTC

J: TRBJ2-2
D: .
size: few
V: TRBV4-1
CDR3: CASSHPENGPGELFF
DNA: TGCGCCAGCAGCCACCCGGAAAACGGGCCCGGGGAGCTGTTTTTT

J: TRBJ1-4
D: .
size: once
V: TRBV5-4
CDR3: CASSLREANEKLFF
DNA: TGTGCCAGCAGCTTGCGGGAGGCTAATGAAAAACTGTTTTTT

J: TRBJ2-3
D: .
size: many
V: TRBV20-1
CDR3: CSAGLTDTQYF
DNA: TGCAGTGCGGGACTGACAGATACGCAGTATTTT

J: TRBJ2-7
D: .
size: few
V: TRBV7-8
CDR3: CASSLARVPWYYEQYF
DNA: TGTGCCAGCAGCTTAGCACGGGTGCCATGGTACTACGAGCAGTACTTC

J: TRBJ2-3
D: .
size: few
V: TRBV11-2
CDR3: CASSLGVEGRADTQYF
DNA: TGTGCCAGCAGCTTAGGGGTCGAGGGTAGGGCAGATACGCAGTATTTT

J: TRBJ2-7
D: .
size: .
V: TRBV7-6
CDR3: CASSLEVRGSVSYEQYF
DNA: TGTGCCAGCAGCTTAGAGGTGCGCGGCAGCGTCTCATACGAGCAGTACTTC

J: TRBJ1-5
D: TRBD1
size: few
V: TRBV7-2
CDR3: CASSDRDSQNQPQHF
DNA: TGTGCCAGCAGCGACCGGGACAGTCAAAATCAGCCCCAGCATTTT

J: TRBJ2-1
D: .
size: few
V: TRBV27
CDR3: CASSYGLFDNEQFF
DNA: TGTGCCAGCAGCTATGGACTATTCGACAATGAGCAGTTCTTC

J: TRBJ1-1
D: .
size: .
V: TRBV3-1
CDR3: CASSQFWYTEAFF
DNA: TGTGCCAGCAGCCAATTTTGGTACACTGAAGCTTTCTTT

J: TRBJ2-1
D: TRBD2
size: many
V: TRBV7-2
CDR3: CASSLGSSGIYNEQFF
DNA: TGTGCCAGCAGCTTAGGATCCAGCGGGATTTACAATGAGCAGTTCTTC